Reported below is one TCR beta chain. The clone's antigen remains unknown. Base-call qualities are not available, and no considerably larger clone is one nucleotide away. This entry belongs to a study of blood T cell repertoires in COVID-19 (dated by TCRdb to the early 2020s). Looking at the study overall: Samples covering the acute and convalescent phases of COVID-19 were provided by collaborators in the United States, Italy and Spain. The prospective study material was composed of cDNA or gDNA derived from T cells, B-cell-depleted T cells, or PBMCs. A de-identified subject ID, COVID-19 status, age in years and sex were almost always included in the sample metadata. The repertoires were made available in a free public database intended to serve as a resource for research on the immune response to SARS-CoV-2. Where available, HLA class I and class II types were taken from metadata supplied by the sample provider and were not determined by assay-based typing. The samples were drawn from two sources: the first 160 participants of the ongoing ImmuneRACE study, and 1,254 subjects contributed by 6 global collaborators. Subjects who had been exposed to COVID-19, were actively infected with it, or had recovered from it provided the deeply sampled blood TCRbeta repertoires that made up the dataset.

The germline V gene encodes CDR1 SNHLY and CDR2 FYNNEI. The CDR3, cysteine through phenylalanine, is 16 amino acids long. Only the CDR3 part of the read is kept: 48 bases, read in frame from the first base. At the junction V is shortened by 5 bases and J by 1 base; bases outside the gene matches: 6. TCRbeta CDR3 regions were amplified from genomic DNA using the immunoSEQ Assay, a bias-controlled multiplex PCR. The original pipeline was this. The number of nucleated cells in each sample was estimated from the amplification of reference gene primers within the assay. To quantify the absolute abundance of each unique TCRbeta CDR3 rearrangement, sequence reads were collapsed and filtered. Productive Simpson clonality was computed per sample as the square root of Simpson's diversity index over productive rearrangements. TCRdb obtained this table from immuneACCESS and retained in-frame rearrangements with V and J assigned. These tables miss some clones; where compared with another copy, unresolved V genes account for less than half of the shortfall, and the remainder is unexplained. The DNA was the basis for D and trimming; V, J and clone size are from that table. The sample includes 180,000 or so clones, with roughly nine tenths observed a single time. The top ten clonotypes cover about 7% of the sample.

Each collaborating institution followed its own protocols to collect whole blood in K2EDTA tubes. For TCRbeta analysis, collaborator samples were shipped as frozen whole blood, as isolated PBMCs, or as DNA extracted from either sample type. Overall study results and their limits: The amount of clinical and demographic metadata varied by source and participant and was provided uncurated.

The sample consisted of peripheral blood. This receptor chain uses TRBV2 and TRBJ2-4, with TRBD2 identical over 9 junction bases. This sequence was found in a woman over 75 in a cohort sampled during active or convalescent COVID-19. In nucleotide form, the sequence is TGTGCCAGCAGTCCCGGGACTAGCCGGGCCAAAAACATTCAGTACTTC. Its product reads: CASSPGTSRAKNIQYF.